A selection of T cell receptor beta chains follows, all from one sample in a study of cytomegalovirus exposure and HLA in healthy donors. TCRdb keeps only in-frame clones here, not all; method: immunoSEQ multiplex PCR. This table has 150,000 or so clones, about 72% appearing once. Sequences were obtained from PBMCs. Every receptor here comes from a man aged 50 or older in good health and CMV-seropositive. CDR3s include the opening cysteine and the closing phenylalanine or tryptophan. The order of the fields is V gene, clone size, J gene, D gene, CDR3 DNA, CDR3 protein. The D gene is left open where the match is weak. Not every row has a clone size; where given, it reads once, few, many or a size class.

v_gene: TRBV27; abundance: -; j_gene: TRBJ1-5; d_gene: -; CDR3nt: TGTGCCAGCAGTAGCGTTCGGGGGGCAAATAGCAATCAGCCCCAGCATTTT; CDR3aa: CASSSVRGANSNQPQHF
v_gene: TRBV7-9; abundance: -; j_gene: TRBJ1-1; d_gene: -; CDR3nt: TGTGCCAGCAGCCACGACTCAAGAGGAAGGACTGAAGCTTTCTTT; CDR3aa: CASSHDSRGRTEAFF
v_gene: TRBV9; abundance: -; j_gene: TRBJ2-1; d_gene: TRBD2; CDR3nt: TGTGCCAGCAGCGTAGTTGGGACGGGGGGGCGGAATGAGCAGTTCTTC; CDR3aa: CASSVVGTGGRNEQFF
v_gene: TRBV7-9; abundance: -; j_gene: TRBJ1-1; d_gene: TRBD1; CDR3nt: TGTGCCAGCAGCTCTTCACCGGACAGGGCGGGTGAAGCTTTCTTT; CDR3aa: CASSSSPDRAGEAFF
v_gene: TRBV30; abundance: -; j_gene: TRBJ1-1; d_gene: TRBD1; CDR3nt: TGTGCCTGGAGCCAGGGGGGCATGGACACTGAAGCTTTCTTT; CDR3aa: CAWSQGGMDTEAFF
v_gene: TRBV4-1; abundance: -; j_gene: TRBJ2-5; d_gene: -; CDR3nt: TGCGCCAGCAGCCCTGGGAGGAATCCCCTCTTAGAGACCCAGTACTTC; CDR3aa: CASSPGRNPLLETQYF
v_gene: TRBV5-1; abundance: -; j_gene: TRBJ1-2; d_gene: TRBD1; CDR3nt: TGCGCCAGCAGCTTGGCCGGGACAGGGCTGAACTATGGCTACACCTTC; CDR3aa: CASSLAGTGLNYGYTF
v_gene: TRBV4-3; abundance: many; j_gene: TRBJ1-6; d_gene: -; CDR3nt: TGCGCCAGCAGCCAAGACGGGGGTTCACCCCTCCACTTT; CDR3aa: CASSQDGGSPLHF
v_gene: TRBV4-2; abundance: -; j_gene: TRBJ1-1; d_gene: TRBD1; CDR3nt: TGTGCCAGCAGCTCTAAGACAGGGGGTTCCACTGAAGCTTTCTTT; CDR3aa: CASSSKTGGSTEAFF
v_gene: TRBV4-1; abundance: -; j_gene: TRBJ2-7; d_gene: TRBD1; CDR3nt: TGCGCCAGCAGCCAACAGGGGGCCTACGAGCAGTACTTC; CDR3aa: CASSQQGAYEQYF
v_gene: TRBV5-1; abundance: -; j_gene: TRBJ2-3; d_gene: -; CDR3nt: TGCGCCAGCAGCTTGTATTTTTGGCAGGGAAACACAGATACGCAGTATTTT; CDR3aa: CASSLYFWQGNTDTQYF